This T cell receptor beta chain was observed in a study of early T cells in non-severe SARS-CoV-2 infection. Across the study: Bulk RNA from unsorted whole blood was sequenced; chains were unpaired.

Attached unique molecular identifiers marked individual cDNA molecules. TCRdb processed the 5' RACE reads anew with MiXCR; each CDR3 protein has one entry. The sample consists of 50,000 to 65,000 distinct CDR3 sequences, approximately 9% of them appearing once. This clonotype was counted only a few times. As yet, its antigen is unknown. Study results and limitations: Private and CD4 specificities were missed by VDJdb matching, skewed to anti-spike CD8.

The CDR3 is 14 amino acids. CDR1 and CDR2 from the germline V gene are DFQATT and SNEGSKA (reference sequence). J gave up 7 bases and V 5 bases, and 11 bases lay outside the gene matches. The sequencing sample was made of whole blood. The genes are TRBV20-1 and TRBJ1-5; 7 bases fit TRBD1. This sequence was found in an adult who was a healthcare worker with PCR-confirmed SARS-CoV-2 infection or an uninfected control (not recorded which). Here the CDR3 reads CSAQGRQGRQPQHF. The CDR3 nucleotides are TGCAGTGCTCAGGGACGACAGGGCCGCCAGCCCCAGCATTTT.